What follows are 20 T cell receptor beta chains derived from one specimen sequenced in a study of blood T cell repertoires in COVID-19. Data came from immunoSEQ multiplex PCR; TCRdb stores just in-frame clones and leaves some out. The table has approximately 90,000 clones, roughly 80% seen once. Material for sequencing was peripheral blood. The origin of the receptors is a human donor in a cohort sampled during active COVID-19.

V usage is TRBV2 and J usage is TRBJ2-2, with TRBD2 matching 9 bases. V gave up 2 bases and J gave up 4 bases; unmatched junction bases: 5. Germline V CDR1 and CDR2: SNHLY, FYNNEI. The CDR3 sequence is 16 residues long. CDR3 DNA sequence: TGTGCCAGCAGTGAAAACAGACTAGCGGTCACCGGGGAGCTGTTTTTT. This sequence encodes CASSENRLAVTGELFF. Supplemented by reference TRBV2 and TRBJ2-2, the full variable domain reads EPEVTQTPSHQVTQMGQEVILRCVPISNHLYFYWYRQILGQKVEFLVSFYNNEISEKSEIFDDQFSVERPDGSNFTLKIRSTKLEDSAMYFCASSENRLAVTGELFFGEGSRLTVL.

The V call is TRBV27, the J call TRBJ2-5; 14 nucleotides match TRBD2. This CDR3 spans 16 amino acids. Per germline, CDR1 MNHEY and CDR2 SMNVEV (reference sequence). Germline trimming cut 3 bases from V and 4 bases from J; bases unmatched to any gene: 4. CDR3 protein: CASSFLGLAGVETQYF. The CDR3, as DNA: TGTGCCAGCAGTTTTCTGGGACTAGCGGGAGTAGAGACCCAGTACTTC.

The rearrangement joins TRBV27 to TRBJ2-1; 10 bases are a match to TRBD2. Germline loops: CDR1 MNHEY, CDR2 SMNVEV (reference sequence). Unmatched junction bases numbered 9, after V lost 9 bases and J lost 7 bases. The CDR3 consists of 14 residues. The CDR3 DNA reads TGTGCCAGAAGAAGCGGGAGGGGGGGTAATGAGCAGTTCTTC. The encoded protein is CARRSGRGGNEQFF.

The V gene is TRBV7-9, the J gene TRBJ2-1; D unresolved. V lost 2 bases and J 8 bases, leaving 4 bases between the germline ends. Germline V lookup: CDR1 SEHNR, CDR2 FQNEAQ (reference sequence). This CDR3 contains 11 residues. DNA for the CDR3: TGTGCCAGCAGCTTAAACTATGAGCAGTTCTTC. Its protein is CASSLNYEQFF.

This sequence joins TRBV15 and TRBJ2-5; TRBD2 matches 13 bases. The CDR3 spans 18 residues. Germline loops: CDR1 LNHNV, CDR2 YYDKDF (reference sequence). With 5 bases clipped from V and 5 bases from J, the junction kept 14 bases outside the gene matches. DNA for the CDR3: TGTGCCACCAGCTTTCGACTAGCGGGAGGCCCGGGAGGGGAGACCCAGTACTTC. Its translation: CATSFRLAGGPGGETQYF. Complete variable domain (other parts from reference TRBV15 and TRBJ2-5): DAMVIQNPRYQVTQFGKPVTLSCSQTLNHNVMYWYQQKSSQAPKLLFHYYDKDFNNEADTPDNFQSRRPNTSFCFLDIRSPGLGDTAMYLCATSFRLAGGPGGETQYFGPGTRLLVL.

The rearrangement uses TRBV6-6 and TRBJ2-2; tentative D call: TRBD2 (6 bases). V lost 7 bases to trimming and J lost 5 bases, with 20 bases between them. The CDR3 is made up of 16 amino acids. Germline V gene lookup returns CDR1 MNHNY and CDR2 SVGAGI (reference sequence). CDR3 in amino acids: CASIFPGTGVTGELFF. As DNA, the CDR3 is TGTGCCAGCATTTTTCCCGGGACGGGGGTAACCGGGGAGCTGTTTTTT.

This clone was detected a few times. The chain is built from TRBV30 and TRBJ1-3; a weak D match, TRBD1 (6 bases). There are 14 residues in the CDR3. Trimming left V 4 bases short and J 0 bases short, with 10 bases between. Looked up from germline, CDR1 is GTSNPN and CDR2 is SVGIG (reference sequence). The CDR3 region has the DNA TGTGCCTGGAAACAGGGTATCTCTGGAAACACCATATATTTT. This gives the protein CAWKQGISGNTIYF.

This chain links TRBV27 with TRBJ1-6; D unresolved. V lost 4 bases, J lost 9 bases, and 16 bases lay in between. Germline-derived CDR1 and CDR2 are MNHEY and SMNVEV (reference sequence). The CDR3 is 15 residues long. For the CDR3, the DNA is TGTGCCAGCAGTTCACCAGGAATTTCCACTTCACCCCTCCACTTT. This sequence encodes CASSSPGISTSPLHF.

The chain uses TRBV28 and TRBJ1-3; TRBD1 matches at 10 bases. Germline assignment: CDR1 MDHEN and CDR2 SYDVKM. After removal of 8 bases from V and 7 bases from J, the junction contained 14 bases not matched to a gene. The CDR3 covers 16 residues. The CDR3 loop reads CASQPGQGPQGNTIYF. CDR3 DNA sequence: TGTGCCAGCCAACCGGGACAGGGGCCTCAGGGGAACACCATATATTTT. The full variable domain, its missing parts supplied by reference TRBV28 and TRBJ1-3, is DVKVTQSSRYLVKRTGEKVFLECVQDMDHENMFWYRQDPGLGLRLIYFSYDVKMKEKGDIPEGYSVSREKKERFSLILESASTNQTSMYLCASQPGQGPQGNTIYFGEGSWLTVV.

The rearrangement joins TRBV5-6 to TRBJ1-2; D is perhaps TRBD1 (5 bases). The CDR3 is 16 residues long. The V end was cut by 4 bases, the J end by 5 bases, with 21 bases between. The germline V gene encodes CDR1 SGHDT and CDR2 YYEEEE. CDR3 sequence (DNA): TGTGCCAGCAGCCGCAGTGGACACACCAGACAGTATGGCTACACCTTC. It codes for CASSRSGHTRQYGYTF.

The rearrangement joins TRBV23-1 to TRBJ2-3; tentatively, D is TRBD2 (5 bases). TRBV23-1 is an open reading frame, and its role is uncertain. Trimming pared 0 bases from V and 3 bases from J, leaving 13 bases between. The CDR3 is 16 residues long. The CDR3 protein is CASSQSIGWRTDTQYF. The CDR3 DNA follows: TGCGCCAGCAGTCAATCAATCGGTTGGAGGACAGATACGCAGTATTTT.

This chain uses TRBV7-9 with TRBJ2-5; possible D gene TRBD1, 5 bases. CDR1 and CDR2 (germline): SEHNR, FQNEAQ (reference sequence). The CDR3 runs 14 residues. Deletions cut 3 bases from V and 4 bases from J, with 12 bases between. CDR3 bases: TGTGCCAGCAGCTTTGGGGCATTAGGAGAGACCCAGTACTTC. Its translation: CASSFGALGETQYF.

The chain has TRBV18 and TRBJ2-5, with D uncertain. The CDR3 is 13 residues long. Germline CDR1 KGHSH, CDR2 LQKENI. Trimming shortened V by 8 bases and J by 5 bases, and 15 bases separated the two germline ends. The CDR3 region is CASARDVSETQYF. Here the CDR3 DNA reads TGTGCCAGCGCAAGAGATGTCTCGGAGACCCAGTACTTC.

The V gene is TRBV25-1, the J gene TRBJ2-1; 7 bases match TRBD2. This CDR3 spans 15 amino acids. Germline loops: CDR1 MGHDK, CDR2 SYGVNS. J gave up 6 bases and V 6 bases, and 11 bases lay outside the gene matches. CDR3 nucleotides: TGTGCCAGCAGCGCCGGGACTACCTCCCTCAATGAGCAGTTCTTC. Encoded protein: CASSAGTTSLNEQFF.

In this sample, this clone turned up a few times. The chain has TRBV25-1 and TRBJ1-1; tentatively, D is TRBD1 (6 bases). The germline gives CDR1 MGHDK, CDR2 SYGVNS. The CDR3 runs 13 residues. V lost 5 bases, J lost 5 bases, and 12 bases lay in between. Written as DNA, the CDR3 is TGTGCCAGCAGTAATACAGGGCGGACTGAAGCTTTCTTT. Translating it yields CASSNTGRTEAFF.

The CDR3: CASTLQLGPYEQYF. The CDR3 region has the DNA TGTGCCAGCACCTTACAGCTGGGGCCCTACGAGCAGTACTTC. The chain joins TRBV6-6 to TRBJ2-7, with D possibly being TRBD1 (5 bases). Germline V CDR1 and CDR2: MNHNY, SVGAGI (reference sequence). V was cut by 7 bases and J by 2 bases, with 15 bases left in between. The CDR3 is made up of 14 amino acids.

V is TRBV5-6 and J is TRBJ1-1; D is undetermined. Trimming left V 6 bases short and J 0 bases short, with 15 bases between. CDR1 is SGHDT, CDR2 YYEEEE, per germline. There are 15 residues in the CDR3. As DNA, the CDR3 is TGTGCCAGCAACCTCCGGAGAAGTCTGAACACTGAAGCTTTCTTT. Amino acids: CASNLRRSLNTEAFF.

The rearrangement uses TRBV2 and TRBJ1-5; D might be TRBD1 (6 bases). V lost 6 bases and J 7 bases, leaving 19 bases between the germline ends. Per the germline V gene, CDR1 is SNHLY and CDR2 is FYNNEI. CDR3 length: 15 amino acids. The CDR3, as DNA: TGTGCCAGCAGGTACGAACAGGGTAAGGGACAGCCCCAGCATTTT. Amino acid sequence: CASRYEQGKGQPQHF.

The rearrangement joins TRBV20-1 to TRBJ2-7; 9 bases match TRBD2. With 3 bases clipped from V and 2 bases from J, the junction kept 5 bases outside the gene matches. Germline assignment: CDR1 DFQATT and CDR2 SNEGSKA (reference sequence). The CDR3 is 14 amino acids. Here the CDR3 DNA reads TGCAGTGCTAGTGAGGCGGGAGGGCCCTACGAGCAGTACTTC. Residues: CSASEAGGPYEQYF.

The chain carries TRBV7-3 and TRBJ2-1, with 8 bases aligning to TRBD1. The trim removed 1 base at V and 6 bases at J, leaving 5 bases unmatched. Germline assignment: CDR1 SGHTA and CDR2 FQGTGA. The CDR3 sequence is 15 residues long. CDR3 sequence reads: CASSLIPGQANEQFF. The CDR3 bases are TGTGCCAGCAGCTTAATACCGGGACAGGCCAATGAGCAGTTCTTC.